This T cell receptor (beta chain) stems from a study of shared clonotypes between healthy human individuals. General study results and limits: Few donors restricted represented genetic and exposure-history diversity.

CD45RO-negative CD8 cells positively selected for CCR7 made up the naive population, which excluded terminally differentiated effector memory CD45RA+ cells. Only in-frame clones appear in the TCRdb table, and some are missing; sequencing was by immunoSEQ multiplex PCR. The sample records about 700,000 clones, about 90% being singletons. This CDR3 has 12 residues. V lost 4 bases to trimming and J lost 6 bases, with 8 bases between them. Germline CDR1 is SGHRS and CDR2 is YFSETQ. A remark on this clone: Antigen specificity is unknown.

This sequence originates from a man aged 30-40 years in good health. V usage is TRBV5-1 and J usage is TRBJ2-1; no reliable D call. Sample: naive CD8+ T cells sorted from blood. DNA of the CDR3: TGCGCCAGCAGCGCGTGGGGCAATGAGCAGTTCTTC. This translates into CASSAWGNEQFF.